Sequencing of this T cell receptor (beta chain) was carried out in a study of regulatory T cells in long-lasting Graves disease. Study-wide results and limits: Sample size, which was small, may have reduced accuracy.

This clonotype was counted a few times. No antigen is known for it. Regarding time point: newly diagnosed GD, antithyroid drugs for less than 3 months. The TCR library was prepared using RNA isolated from PBMCs. Construction of the TCR beta libraries employed iRepertoire HTBI primers in conjunction with Arm-PCR of CDR3 regions. Methods used by the authors: Samples revealed approximately 60 TRBV and approximately 15 TRBJ segments. Each CDR3 protein gets one entry after TCRdb re-called the multiplex PCR reads with MiXCR. TCRdb's processing, not the authors' own work, is the source of the V and J calls. The sample holds 450,000 to 650,000 distinct CDR3 sequences, approximately 16% seen once. This CDR3 spans 16 amino acids. The V and J ends lost 0 bases and 1 base respectively, with 12 bases between them. Germline V gene lookup returns CDR1 LGHDT and CDR2 YNNKEL (reference sequence). These data are also associated with another study on T cells in Graves' hyperthyroidism and ophthalmopathy. That study adds: The HTBI set primed first-round TCR CDR3 RT-PCR.

Here the sequenced sample was peripheral blood mononuclear cells (PBMCs), taken at new diagnosis, from a patient treated with antithyroid drugs. This sequence originates from a woman aged 35-65 years with Graves disease. This chain joins TRBV3-1 and TRBJ1-1; D is perhaps TRBD1 (6 bases). The CDR3 protein is CASSQDNGGPNTEAFF. As DNA, the CDR3 is TGTGCCAGCAGCCAAGATAACGGGGGCCCGAACACTGAAGCTTTCTTT.